This TCR beta chain derives from a study of regulatory T cells in long-lasting Graves disease. This clonotype occurred a few times. V was clipped by 3 bases and J by 11 bases, with 22 bases between them. The CDR3 totals 15 residues. CDR1 and CDR2 from the germline V gene are LGHNA and YNFKEQ. Arm-PCR of CDR3 regions and iRepertoire HTBI primers were the basis on which TCR beta libraries were built. Via MiXCR, TCRdb re-called the multiplex PCR reads, giving one row per CDR3 protein. This table holds 530,000 or so distinct CDR3 sequences, about 15% found once. As to time point: newly diagnosed GD, antithyroid drugs for less than 3 months. Researchers made the TCR library from RNA that was extracted from PBMCs. The same data also went into a second study, on T cells in Graves' hyperthyroidism and ophthalmopathy.

The material was peripheral blood mononuclear cells (PBMCs), obtained at new diagnosis, from a patient treated with antithyroid drugs. The sequence was obtained from a man aged 18 to 35 with Graves disease. The rearrangement uses TRBV4-2 and TRBJ1-1; tentatively, D is TRBD1 (6 bases). CDR3 in amino acids: CASSQDPATGATAFF. Here the CDR3 DNA reads TGTGCCAGCAGCCAGGATCCGGCGACGGGGGCTACCGCTTTCTTT.